Listed here are 26 T cell receptor beta chains from one sample, sequenced in a study of blood T cell repertoires in COVID-19. Assay: immunoSEQ multiplex PCR; the TCRdb copy retains only in-frame clones and omits some. This sample has about 150,000 clones, with 70% to 85% found just once. Sequenced: PBMCs or T cells enriched from blood (not recorded which). These receptor sequences come from a man between 50 and 59 years old who had recovered from COVID-19.

The chain uses TRBV7-6 and TRBJ1-2; 8 bases are a match to TRBD1. The V segment lost 7 bases and the J segment 3 bases; nucleotides outside the gene matches: 10. Germline-derived CDR1 and CDR2 are SGHVS and FNYEAQ. The CDR3 loop spans 15 amino acids. DNA for the CDR3: TGTGCCAGCATCACAGGGGGAAGGAACTACTATGGCTACACCTTC. Translation: CASITGGRNYYGYTF. Based on the CDR3 plus reference TRBV7-6 and TRBJ1-2, the full variable domain is GAGVSQSPRYKVTKRGQDVALRCDPISGHVSLYWYRQALGQGPEFLTYFNYEAQQDKSGLPNDRFSAERPEGSISTLTIQRTEQRDSAMYRCASITGGRNYYGYTFGSGTRLTVV.

The genes are TRBV27 and TRBJ2-7, with 8 bases identical to TRBD2. Trimming took 3 bases from V and 6 from J; bases not matched to a gene: 4. CDR1 and CDR2 (germline): MNHEY, SMNVEV (reference sequence). The length of the CDR3 is 13 residues. CDR3 amino acids: CASSFAGGSEQYF. In DNA form, the CDR3 reads TGTGCCAGCAGTTTCGCGGGGGGCTCCGAGCAGTACTTC.

The chain links TRBV5-8 to TRBJ2-7; possible D gene TRBD1, 5 bases. This CDR3 region has 13 residues. Trimming left V 4 bases short and J 2 bases short, with 10 bases between. CDR1 and CDR2 (germline): SGHTS, YDEGEE. As DNA, the CDR3 is TGTGCCAGCAGCAAGAGACAGACCTACGAGCAGTACTTC. This translates into CASSKRQTYEQYF.

The chain couples TRBV4-3 to TRBJ1-3, with D uncertain. V lost 3 bases and J lost 4, with 13 bases in between. Germline values: CDR1 LGHNA, CDR2 YSLEER. The CDR3 sequence is 15 residues long. DNA for the CDR3: TGCGCCAGCAGCCAGAGCCGGGAGTCCGGAAACACCATATATTTT. It is translated as CASSQSRESGNTIYF.

The chain joins TRBV7-9 to TRBJ2-2, with 7 bases that match TRBD2. V gave up 5 bases and J gave up 4 bases; unmatched junction bases: 4. This CDR3 is 14 amino acids long. CDR1 SEHNR and CDR2 FQNEAQ come from the germline V gene (reference sequence). CDR3 bases: TGTGCCAGCAGCCTTCGGGGGGTCACCGGGGAGCTGTTTTTT. Amino acid sequence: CASSLRGVTGELFF.

The CDR3 sequence: CATSLIGLADSTDTQYF. In nucleotides, the CDR3 is TGTGCCACCAGCCTTATAGGGCTAGCGGATAGCACAGATACGCAGTATTTT. The J gene is TRBJ2-3, the V gene TRBV15; 7 bases agree with TRBD2. The CDR3 is 17 amino acids. The germline gives CDR1 LNHNV, CDR2 YYDKDF (reference sequence). J was trimmed by 0 bases and V by 5 bases; bases with no gene match: 11.

The chain uses TRBV19 and TRBJ1-1, with 7 bases fitting TRBD1. The junction had 10 bases not matched to a gene; V was cut back by 4 bases and J by 5 bases. CDR3 length equals 15 residues. Germline CDR1 is LNHDA and CDR2 is SQIVND (reference sequence). CDR3 in amino acids: CASSTSAGGHTEAFF. The CDR3 coding sequence is TGTGCCAGTAGTACCTCCGCAGGGGGACATACTGAAGCTTTCTTT.

The CDR3 region has the DNA TGTGCCAGCAGCCCACAATTAACCCGGGATCCTTTCTTT. Translated, it gives CASSPQLTRDPFF. The V gene is TRBV9, the J gene TRBJ1-1; D uncertain. The CDR3 consists of 13 residues. The germline V and J ends were trimmed by 4 bases and 12 bases, with 19 bases remaining between them. The germline V gene has CDR1 SGDLS and CDR2 YYNGEE. The full variable domain, with the rest looked up from reference TRBV9 and TRBJ1-1, is DSGVTQTPKHLITATGQRVTLRCSPRSGDLSVYWYQQSLDQGLQFLIQYYNGEERAKGNILERFSAQQFPDLHSELNLSSLELGDSALYFCASSPQLTRDPFFGQGTRLTVV.

This chain joins TRBV9 and TRBJ1-3; 9 bases are a match to TRBD1. Germline loops: CDR1 SGDLS, CDR2 YYNGEE. This CDR3 contains 15 residues. V was clipped by 3 bases and J by 5 bases; unmatched bases: 6. As DNA, the CDR3 is TGTGCCAGCAGCGAGGACAGGGGAGTTAGAAACACCATATATTTT. Translated, it gives CASSEDRGVRNTIYF. Using reference TRBV9 and TRBJ1-3 for the parts outside the CDR3, the full variable domain is DSGVTQTPKHLITATGQRVTLRCSPRSGDLSVYWYQQSLDQGLQFLIQYYNGEERAKGNILERFSAQQFPDLHSELNLSSLELGDSALYFCASSEDRGVRNTIYFGEGSWLTVV.

The rearrangement joins TRBV7-2 to TRBJ2-5; the match to TRBD2 covers 13 bases. CDR1 SGHTA and CDR2 FQGNSA come from the germline V gene. There are 13 residues in the CDR3. The DNA for the CDR3 is TGTGGGACTAGCGGGGGAGGCCAAGAGACCCAGTACTTC. Translation: CGTSGGGQETQYF.

The chain is built from TRBV30 and TRBJ2-7, with a possible D match to TRBD1 (7 bases). The germline V gene has CDR1 GTSNPN and CDR2 SVGIG (reference sequence). The germline V and J ends were trimmed by 0 bases and 7 bases, with 22 bases remaining between them. This CDR3 contains 16 residues. CDR3 nucleotides: TGTGCCTGGAGTGTACCCCGTAGCAGGGGGGTGGGAGAGCAGTACTTC. Protein product: CAWSVPRSRGVGEQYF.

The rearrangement links TRBV5-1 to TRBJ1-6; weak D call: TRBD1 (5 bases). CDR3 length: 17 residues. Trimming took off 1 base at V and 7 bases at J, with 18 bases between the two ends. The V gene's germline CDR1 is SGHRS and CDR2 YFSETQ. This CDR3 reads CASSLRSGAAENSPLHF. The DNA of the CDR3 is TGCGCCAGCAGCTTGCGAAGTGGGGCCGCTGAGAATTCACCCCTCCACTTT.

The genes are TRBV30 and TRBJ1-1; 7 bases line up with TRBD1. Germline loops: CDR1 GTSNPN, CDR2 SVGIG (reference sequence). The V segment lost 7 bases and the J segment 0 bases; nucleotides outside the gene matches: 2. The CDR3 is made up of 12 amino acids. CDR3 nucleotide sequence: TGTGCCTCTGGGACAGTGAACACTGAAGCTTTCTTT. Translated, it gives CASGTVNTEAFF.

The rearrangement uses TRBV2 and TRBJ2-1; 9 bases align to TRBD1. From germline, CDR1 is SNHLY and CDR2 FYNNEI. The CDR3 is made up of 16 amino acids. J lost 4 bases, V lost 5 bases, and 9 bases had no gene match. CDR3 coding DNA: TGTGCCAGCAGTCTACGTCGGGACAGGGATTACAATGAGCAGTTCTTC. The encoded protein is CASSLRRDRDYNEQFF.

The J gene is TRBJ2-7, the V gene TRBV7-3, with D maybe TRBD1 (6 bases). CDR3 length: 15 residues. Trimming cost V 0 bases and J 2 bases, with 11 bases left between them. The germline gives CDR1 SGHTA, CDR2 FQGTGA. DNA of the CDR3: TGTGCCAGCAGCTTAACCACAGGGAATACCTACGAGCAGTACTTC. As protein: CASSLTTGNTYEQYF.

The rearrangement links TRBV27 to TRBJ2-1, with a tentative D call TRBD1 (6 bases). The CDR3 runs 17 residues. V was shortened by 3 bases and J by 11 bases, with 26 bases between the two germline ends. Germline values: CDR1 MNHEY, CDR2 SMNVEV (reference sequence). CDR3: CASSFIPGQAIMKKQFF. CDR3 DNA sequence: TGTGCCAGCAGTTTCATCCCGGGACAAGCGATAATGAAGAAGCAGTTCTTC.

The chain employs TRBV6-5 and TRBJ1-6; maybe TRBD1 (5 bases). Germline V gives CDR1 MNHEY, CDR2 SVGAGI. The V end was cut by 6 bases, the J end by 5 bases, with 14 bases between. The CDR3 extends over 15 amino acids. The CDR3 DNA is TGTGCCAGCAGCCAACAGGACCGGGATAATTCACCCCTCCACTTT. It encodes CASSQQDRDNSPLHF.

The chain employs TRBV28 and TRBJ2-1; D is perhaps TRBD1 (5 bases). Per germline, CDR1 MDHEN and CDR2 SYDVKM. The CDR3 runs to 11 residues. V was pared by 5 bases and J by 12 bases, with 11 bases between. DNA of the CDR3: TGTGCCAGCAGTGATCAAAGGGGGCAGTTCTTC. This encodes CASSDQRGQFF.

The chain carries TRBV11-2 and TRBJ2-7, with 8 bases fitting TRBD2. V lost 2 bases to trimming and J lost 4 bases; unmatched junction nucleotides: 16. The length of the CDR3 is 18 residues. Germline V gives CDR1 SGHAT, CDR2 FQNNGV. CDR3 residues: CASSLSSSGGITRYEQYF. CDR3 in DNA: TGTGCCAGCAGCTTATCATCCAGCGGGGGCATAACTCGGTACGAGCAGTACTTC.

There are a few counts of this clone. This chain joins TRBV7-9 and TRBJ1-2; TRBD1 matches at 8 bases. The CDR3 is made up of 12 amino acids. CDR1 is SEHNR, CDR2 FQNEAQ, per germline (reference sequence). After removal of 7 bases from V and 8 bases from J, the junction contained 6 bases not matched to a gene. The CDR3 region is CASIGQGNGYTF. The CDR3 DNA reads as TGTGCCAGCATCGGACAGGGAAACGGCTACACCTTC.

This clone showed up just once. The V gene is TRBV7-2, the J gene TRBJ2-4; the D gene is possibly TRBD1 (6 bases). V lost 0 bases and J lost 4, with 10 bases in between. The CDR3 has 15 residues. Germline V gene sequence: CDR1 SGHTA, CDR2 FQGNSA. The CDR3 spells CASSLARGGKNIQYF. As DNA, the CDR3 is TGTGCCAGCAGCTTAGCGCGAGGGGGTAAAAACATTCAGTACTTC.

The chain combines TRBV7-2 with TRBJ1-6; D is unresolved. Germline values: CDR1 SGHTA, CDR2 FQGNSA. The CDR3 is made up of 14 amino acids. The V and J ends lost 2 bases and 7 bases respectively, with 9 bases between them. CDR3: CASSLSQLNSPLHF. The CDR3 DNA sequence: TGTGCCAGCAGCTTAAGTCAGTTAAATTCACCCCTCCACTTT.

In its sample, this clone was seen once. In DNA, the CDR3 is TGTGCCAGTGACCGGGGGTTTACTGAAGCTTTCTTT. Its translation: CASDRGFTEAFF. The chain uses TRBV6-4 and TRBJ1-1; D might be TRBD1 (5 bases). Trimming removed 9 bases at V and 5 bases at J, with 13 bases between. CDR3 size: 12 residues. The V gene's germline CDR1 is MRHNA and CDR2 SNTAGT.

The genes are TRBV18 and TRBJ2-7; TRBD1 might be the D (5 bases). CDR1 KGHSH and CDR2 LQKENI come from the germline V gene. This CDR3 spans 15 amino acids. The V end lost 3 bases, the J end lost 0 bases, and 12 bases lay between the germline ends. The CDR3, as DNA: TGTGCCAGCTCACCTACAGGCGAAAGCTCCTACGAGCAGTACTTC. Protein: CASSPTGESSYEQYF.

The chain joins TRBV6-5 to TRBJ2-7; D gene ambiguous. V lost 0 bases to trimming and J lost 0 bases, with 9 bases between them. The CDR3 is made up of 15 amino acids. Germline V gene data show CDR1 as MNHEY and CDR2 as SVGAGI. CDR3 loop: CASSYSADPSYEQYF. Here the CDR3 DNA reads TGTGCCAGCAGTTACTCGGCAGATCCCTCCTACGAGCAGTACTTC.

The V gene is TRBV6-4, the J gene TRBJ1-5, with TRBD1 identical over 9 bases. Germline V CDR1 and CDR2: MRHNA, SNTAGT. With V trimmed by 2 bases and J by 6 bases, 5 bases remained unmatched. The CDR3 covers 15 residues. The CDR3 DNA sequence: TGTGCCAGCAGTGACGGGGACAGGGAAAGTCAGCCCCAGCATTTT. Its protein product is CASSDGDRESQPQHF.